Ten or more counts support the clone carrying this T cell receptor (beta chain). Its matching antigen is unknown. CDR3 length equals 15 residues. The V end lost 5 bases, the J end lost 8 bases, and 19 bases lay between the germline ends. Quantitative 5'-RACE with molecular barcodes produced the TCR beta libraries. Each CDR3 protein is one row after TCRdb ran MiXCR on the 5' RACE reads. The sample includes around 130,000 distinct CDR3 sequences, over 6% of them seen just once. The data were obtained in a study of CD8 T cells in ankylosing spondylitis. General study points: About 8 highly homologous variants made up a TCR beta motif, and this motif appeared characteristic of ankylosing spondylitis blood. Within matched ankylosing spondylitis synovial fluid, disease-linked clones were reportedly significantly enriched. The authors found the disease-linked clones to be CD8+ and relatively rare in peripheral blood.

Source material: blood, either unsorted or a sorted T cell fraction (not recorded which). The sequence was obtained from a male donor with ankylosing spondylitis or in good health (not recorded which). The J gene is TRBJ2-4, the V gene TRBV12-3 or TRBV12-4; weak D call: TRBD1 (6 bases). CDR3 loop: CASSLKQGVADIQYF. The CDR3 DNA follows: TGTGCCAGCAGTCTAAAACAGGGTGTGGCGGACATTCAGTACTTC.